The 9 T cell receptor beta chains below were found in one sample sequenced in a study of blood T cell repertoires in COVID-19. Clones were sequenced by immunoSEQ multiplex PCR, and TCRdb holds only the in-frame ones, with some missing. This table has some 250,000 clones, roughly 85% appearing once. Sequenced material: peripheral blood. The receptors originated from a young woman with acute or convalescent COVID-19.

The chain carries TRBV5-8 and TRBJ2-7; D might be TRBD1 (6 bases). The V end lost 3 bases, the J end lost 5 bases, and 12 bases lay between the germline ends. Per germline, CDR1 SGHTS and CDR2 YDEGEE. The CDR3 has 13 residues. The CDR3 bases are TGTGCCAGCAGCTCAGACAGGACCAACGAGCAGTACTTC. It specifies CASSSDRTNEQYF.

Comment on this clone: Mismatch with germline at one junction end may stem from a read error. The rearrangement uses TRBV5-6 and TRBJ1-1; TRBD1 agrees at 11 bases. The CDR3 consists of 14 residues. CDR1 is SGHDT, CDR2 YYEEEE, per germline. The CDR3 reads CASSLDRGRSEAFF. In DNA, the CDR3 is TGTGCCAGCAGTTTGGACAGGGGGCGTTCTGAAGCTTTCTTT.

The V and J genes are TRBV2 and TRBJ1-1; maybe TRBD1 (6 bases). V lost 5 bases and J lost 1, with 14 bases in between. This CDR3 has 15 amino acids. Germline lookup yields CDR1 SNHLY and CDR2 FYNNEI. The CDR3 spells CASSSYGTQNTEAFF. In DNA form, the CDR3 reads TGTGCCAGCAGTTCCTACGGGACACAGAACACTGAAGCTTTCTTT.

The chain employs TRBV29-1 and TRBJ2-1; D may be TRBD2 (6 bases). Per the germline V gene, CDR1 is SQVTM and CDR2 is ANQGSEA. Trimming stripped 3 bases from V and 3 bases from J, with 6 bases between. The CDR3 totals 12 residues. The CDR3: CSVEEGYNEQFF. DNA for the CDR3: TGCAGCGTTGAGGAGGGCTACAATGAGCAGTTCTTC.

V and J are TRBV2 and TRBJ1-2; 10 bases fit TRBD1. The CDR3 extends over 14 amino acids. Trimming at V came to 6 bases and at J to 2 bases, leaving 3 bases not matched to a gene. CDR1 is SNHLY and CDR2 is FYNNEI in the germline V gene. CDR3 loop: CASSDRGPNYGYTF. The CDR3 nucleotides read TGTGCCAGCAGCGACAGGGGGCCCAACTATGGCTACACCTTC.

The CDR3 reads CASSRERYNSPLHF. CDR3 in DNA: TGCGCCAGCAGCCGGGAGAGGTATAATTCACCCCTCCACTTT. The chain couples TRBV4-3 to TRBJ1-6; no reliable D call. The germline V gene encodes CDR1 LGHNA and CDR2 YSLEER. Trimming removed 4 bases from V and 4 bases from J, with 8 bases in between. This CDR3 has 14 residues.

The rearrangement uses TRBV21-1 and TRBJ2-6; TRBD1, the table's D call, lacks a check against the DNA. TRBV21-1 is classified as a pseudogene. CDR3 length: 19 amino acids. As DNA, the CDR3 is TGTGCCAGCAGCAAAGCGCGTGGCAGGGGGCACTCTGGGGCCAACGTCCTGACTTTC. Translation: CASSKARGRGHSGANVLTF.

V usage is TRBV4-3 and J usage is TRBJ1-5; D is unclear. V lost 0 bases and J lost 9, with 15 bases in between. The germline CDR1 and CDR2 sequences are LGHNA and YSLEER. The CDR3 runs 15 residues. CDR3: CASSQDRLGSWPQHF. For the CDR3, the DNA is TGCGCCAGCAGCCAAGACCGTCTCGGGTCCTGGCCCCAGCATTTT.

The V and J genes are TRBV11-2 and TRBJ1-3; unclear D gene. Trimming took 3 bases from V and 0 from J, leaving 12 bases between them. The length of the CDR3 is 16 residues. The germline CDR1 and CDR2 sequences are SGHAT and FQNNGV. The CDR3 is CASSFVAGSSGNTIYF. CDR3 bases: TGTGCCAGCAGCTTCGTAGCCGGGAGCTCTGGAAACACCATATATTTT.